This T cell receptor beta chain was documented in a study of shared clonotypes between healthy human individuals. On the study more broadly: The study enrolled a couple of women and a few men aged 18 to 49.

For this clone: The target antigen is unknown.

Overall study findings and caveats: Investigators expected sequencing depth to affect clonotype sharing among donors.

Replicate PCRs were loaded with 250 to 350 ng DNA from unsorted PBMC, around 28,000 T cell genomes. Original analysis: ImmunoSEQ output lacked quality scores and full-length reads, limiting matched filtering. Profiling relied on immunoSEQ multiplex PCR, and the TCRdb table lists in-frame clones only, not all of them. V, J and clone size are taken as reported in that table, and D and trimming were inferred from the DNA itself. Altogether 450,000 to 600,000 clones are present, around three quarters being singletons, with the ten largest covering 10% to 15%. The sequenced sample consisted of PBMCs. The TCR was taken from a woman aged 35 to 49 in good health. Some clones in this sample may be carry-over from other donors' samples.

This CDR3 reads CASTWGGKSTEAFF. The CDR3 DNA follows: TGTGCCAGCACTTGGGGGGGTAAGTCGACTGAAGCTTTCTTT. V gene TRBV6-5 combines with J gene TRBJ1-1; a possible D gene is TRBD1 (5 bases). The germline gives CDR1 MNHEY, CDR2 SVGAGI. V dropped 7 bases and J dropped 5 bases, with 17 bases sitting between them. The CDR3 contains 14 residues.